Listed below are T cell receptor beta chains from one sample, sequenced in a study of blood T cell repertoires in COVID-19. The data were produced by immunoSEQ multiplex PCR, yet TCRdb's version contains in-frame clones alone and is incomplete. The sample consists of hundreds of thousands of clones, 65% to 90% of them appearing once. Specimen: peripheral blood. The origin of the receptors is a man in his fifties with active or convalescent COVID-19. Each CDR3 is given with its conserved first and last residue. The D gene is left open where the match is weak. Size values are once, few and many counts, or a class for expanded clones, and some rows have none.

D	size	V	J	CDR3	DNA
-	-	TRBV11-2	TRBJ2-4	CASSDLGDNIQYF	TGTGCCAGCAGCGACCTGGGAGACAACATTCAGTACTTC
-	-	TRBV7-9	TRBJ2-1	CASSQPGGTANSYNEQFF	TGTGCCAGCAGCCAGCCCGGCGGGACAGCAAACTCCTACAATGAGCAGTTCTTC
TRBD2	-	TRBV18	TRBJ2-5	CASSSGGGVATQYF	TGTGCCAGCTCATCCGGCGGGGGGGTGGCGACCCAGTACTTC
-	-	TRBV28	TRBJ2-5	CASSTGLLKETQYF	TGTGCCAGCAGTACGGGACTCTTGAAGGAGACCCAGTACTTC
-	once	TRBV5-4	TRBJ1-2	CASSLGLGYTF	TGTGCCAGCAGCTTGGGACTTGGCTACACCTTC
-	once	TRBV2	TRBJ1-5	CASSEGGQNQPQHF	TGTGCCAGCAGTGAAGGGGGGCAAAATCAGCCCCAGCATTTT
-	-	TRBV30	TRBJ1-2	CAWSVPKYYGYTF	TGTGCCTGGAGTGTTCCTAAGTACTATGGCTACACCTTC
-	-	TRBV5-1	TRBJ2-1	CASSLVTDKAEQFF	TGCGCCAGCAGCTTGGTGACGGACAAGGCTGAGCAGTTCTTC
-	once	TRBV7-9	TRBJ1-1	CASSLSEGWTEAFF	TGTGCCAGCAGCTTGTCGGAGGGGTGGACTGAAGCTTTCTTT
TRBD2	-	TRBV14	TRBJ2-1	CASSPAGTTLYNEQFF	TGTGCCAGCAGCCCCGCCGGGACTACATTATACAATGAGCAGTTCTTC
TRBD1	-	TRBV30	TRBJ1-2	CAWARDRPLGYTF	TGTGCCTGGGCCCGGGACAGACCTCTTGGCTACACCTTC
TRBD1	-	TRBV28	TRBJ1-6	CASSLYRGGYSPLHF	TGTGCCAGCAGTTTATACAGGGGCGGTTATTCACCCCTCCACTTT
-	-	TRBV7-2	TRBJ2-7	CASSSIGSSYEQYF	TGTGCCAGCAGCTCCATAGGGAGCTCCTACGAGCAGTACTTC
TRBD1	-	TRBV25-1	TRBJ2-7	CASSEYQTGTYEQYF	TGTGCCAGCAGTGAATACCAGACAGGGACCTACGAGCAGTACTTC
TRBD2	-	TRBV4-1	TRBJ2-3	CASSQEGRGRDTDTQYF	TGCGCCAGCAGCCAAGAAGGGAGGGGAAGGGACACAGATACGCAGTATTTT
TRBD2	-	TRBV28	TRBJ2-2	CASSRLAGQNTGELFF	TGTGCCAGCAGCCGCCTAGCGGGACAGAACACCGGGGAGCTGTTTTTT
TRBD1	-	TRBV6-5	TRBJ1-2	CASSRDRGTYGYTF	TGTGCCAGCAGTCGGGACAGGGGAACCTATGGCTACACCTTC
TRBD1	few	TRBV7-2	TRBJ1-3	CASSLRGQGGGNTIYF	TGTGCCAGCAGCCTCCGGGGACAGGGCGGGGGAAACACCATATATTTT
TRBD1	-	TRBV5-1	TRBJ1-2	CASTPGQGRHGYTF	TGCGCCAGCACACCCGGACAGGGACGGCATGGCTACACCTTC
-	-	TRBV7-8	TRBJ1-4	CASSPRSNPTNEKLFF	TGTGCCAGCAGCCCTAGATCGAATCCAACTAATGAAAAACTGTTTTTT
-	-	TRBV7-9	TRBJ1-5	CASSPDSSYSNQPQHF	TGTGCCAGCAGCCCGGACAGCAGCTATAGCAATCAGCCCCAGCATTTT
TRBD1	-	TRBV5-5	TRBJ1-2	CASSLAEGAIGYTF	TGTGCCAGCAGCTTGGCCGAGGGGGCGATTGGCTACACCTTC
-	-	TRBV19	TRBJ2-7	CASSMIPVYEQYF	TGTGCCAGTAGTATGATCCCGGTCTACGAGCAGTACTTC
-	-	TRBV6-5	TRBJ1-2	CASSYSGLEGNYGYTF	TGTGCCAGCAGTTACAGCGGCTTGGAGGGAAACTATGGCTACACCTTC
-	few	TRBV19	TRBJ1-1	CASKIPPGTEAFF	TGTGCCAGTAAAATCCCTCCGGGTACTGAAGCTTTCTTT
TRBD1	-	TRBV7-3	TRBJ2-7	CASAQGASGEQYF	TGTGCCAGCGCACAGGGGGCTTCGGGCGAGCAGTACTTC
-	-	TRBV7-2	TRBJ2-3	CASRLLSATGDTQYF	TGTGCCAGCAGGCTTCTTTCGGCCACAGGGGATACGCAGTATTTT
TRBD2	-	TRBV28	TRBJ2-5	CASSPGTRGGKTQYF	TGTGCCAGCAGTCCCGGGACTAGAGGGGGGAAGACCCAGTACTTC
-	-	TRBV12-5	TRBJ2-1	CASGPHNEQFF	TGTGCTAGTGGTCCCCATAATGAGCAGTTCTTC
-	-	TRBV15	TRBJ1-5	CATSPRRGPRNQPQHF	TGTGCCACCAGCCCCCGTCGGGGTCCCCGGAATCAGCCCCAGCATTTT
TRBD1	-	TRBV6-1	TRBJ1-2	CASSEVAATGESGDGYTF	TGTGCCAGCAGTGAGGTAGCCGCGACAGGGGAATCGGGGGATGGCTACACCTTC
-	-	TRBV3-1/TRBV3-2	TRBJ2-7	CASSPRRGNEQYF	TGTGCCAGCAGCCCGAGAAGGGGAAACGAGCAGTACTTC
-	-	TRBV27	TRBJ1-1	CASSSRGRDTEAFF	TGTGCCAGCAGTAGCAGGGGAAGGGACACTGAAGCTTTCTTT
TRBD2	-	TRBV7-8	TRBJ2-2	CASSLGRAGANTGELFF	TGTGCCAGCAGCTTAGGTCGAGCGGGAGCGAACACCGGGGAGCTGTTTTTT
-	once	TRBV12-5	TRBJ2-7	CASGFSPYEQYF	TGTGCTAGTGGTTTCTCTCCGTACGAGCAGTACTTC
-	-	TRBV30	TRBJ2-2	CAWRARMNTGELFF	TGTGCCTGGAGGGCTAGAATGAACACCGGGGAGCTGTTTTTT
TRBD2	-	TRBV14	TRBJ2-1	CASSLSSGRANEQFF	TGTGCCAGCAGCTTGTCTAGCGGGAGGGCGAATGAGCAGTTCTTC
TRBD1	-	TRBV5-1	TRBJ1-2	CASSLEQGGNGYTF	TGCGCCAGCAGCTTGGAACAGGGGGGCAATGGCTACACCTTC
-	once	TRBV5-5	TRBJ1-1	CASSPWDIGGAFF	TGTGCCAGCAGCCCCTGGGACATCGGTGGGGCTTTCTTT
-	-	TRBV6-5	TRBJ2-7	CASSLDFVSDYEQYF	TGTGCCAGCAGCCTAGACTTCGTCTCAGACTACGAGCAGTACTTC
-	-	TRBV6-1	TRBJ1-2	CASSDYGYEGYGYTF	TGTGCCAGCAGTGATTACGGGTACGAGGGCTATGGCTACACCTTC
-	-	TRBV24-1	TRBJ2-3	CATSDSSARRADTQYF	TGTGCCACCAGTGATTCCAGCGCCCGCAGGGCAGATACGCAGTATTTT
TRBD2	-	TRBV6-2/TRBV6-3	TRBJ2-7	CASSFSQGSGNSYEQYF	TGTGCCAGCAGTTTCTCCCAGGGTAGCGGGAACTCCTACGAGCAGTACTTC
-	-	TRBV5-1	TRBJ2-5	CASSLNGHFQETQYF	TGCGCCAGCAGCTTGAATGGACACTTCCAAGAGACCCAGTACTTC
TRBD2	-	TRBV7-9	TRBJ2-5	CASSQRLAEETQYF	TGTGCCAGCAGCCAACGACTAGCGGAAGAGACCCAGTACTTC
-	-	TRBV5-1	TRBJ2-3	CASSLNRESDTQYF	TGCGCCAGCAGCTTGAACAGGGAGTCAGATACGCAGTATTTT
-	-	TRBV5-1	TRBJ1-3	CASSLVGVGNTIYF	TGCGCCAGCAGCTTGGTCGGGGTCGGAAACACCATATATTTT
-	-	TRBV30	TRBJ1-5	CAWSVAVDQPQHF	TGTGCCTGGAGTGTAGCGGTCGATCAGCCCCAGCATTTT
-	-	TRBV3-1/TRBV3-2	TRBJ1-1	CASSQDRHTEAFF	TGTGCCAGCAGCCAGGACAGACACACTGAAGCTTTCTTT
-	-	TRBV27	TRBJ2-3	CASSRGEGEPTDTQYF	TGTGCCAGCAGTAGGGGGGAGGGAGAACCCACAGATACGCAGTATTTT
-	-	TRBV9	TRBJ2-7	CASSVGTVSSYEQYF	TGTGCCAGCAGCGTAGGAACCGTTAGCTCCTACGAGCAGTACTTC
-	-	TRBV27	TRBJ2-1	CASSPGQNNEQFF	TGTGCCAGCAGTCCCGGACAGAACAATGAGCAGTTCTTC
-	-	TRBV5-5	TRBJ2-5	CASSLGRTPGTQYF	TGTGCCAGCAGCCTGGGGCGGACTCCTGGGACCCAGTACTTC
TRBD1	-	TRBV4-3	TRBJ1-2	CASSQLTGEGYTF	TGCGCCAGCAGCCAGTTGACAGGGGAGGGCTACACCTTC
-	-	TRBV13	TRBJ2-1	CASSLGNSIPYNEQFF	TGTGCCAGCAGCTTAGGAAATAGCATTCCCTACAATGAGCAGTTCTTC